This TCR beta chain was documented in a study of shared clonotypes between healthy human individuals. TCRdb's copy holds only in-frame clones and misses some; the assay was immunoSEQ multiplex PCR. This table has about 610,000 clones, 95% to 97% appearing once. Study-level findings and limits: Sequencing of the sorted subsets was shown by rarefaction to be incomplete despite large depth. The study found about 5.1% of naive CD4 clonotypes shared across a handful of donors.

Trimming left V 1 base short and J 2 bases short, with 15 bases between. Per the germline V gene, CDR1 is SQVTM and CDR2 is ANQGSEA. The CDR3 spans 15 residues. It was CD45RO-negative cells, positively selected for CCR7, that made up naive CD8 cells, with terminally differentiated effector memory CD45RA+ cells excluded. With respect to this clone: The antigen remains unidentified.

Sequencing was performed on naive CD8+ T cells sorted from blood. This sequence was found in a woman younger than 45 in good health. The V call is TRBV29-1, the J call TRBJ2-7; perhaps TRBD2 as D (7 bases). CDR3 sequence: CSVEGGRGAPYEQYF. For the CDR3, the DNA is TGCAGCGTTGAAGGTGGGAGGGGGGCCCCCTACGAGCAGTACTTC.